The next 3 T cell receptor beta chains were all read from a single sample in a study of response to subunit inactivated influenza vaccine. TCRdb ran MiXCR on the RT-PCR reads and lists one entry per CDR3 protein. The repertoire holds 500,000 to 600,000 distinct CDR3 sequences, with roughly 12% as singletons. This sample comprised PBMCs from blood, obtained on the day of vaccination. These receptors were collected from a man aged 50-60 years who received an inactivated influenza vaccine.

This clonotype was seen only a few times. V and J are TRBV7-9 and TRBJ1-1; 7 bases line up with TRBD1. Germline CDR1 and CDR2: SEHNR and FQNEAQ (reference sequence). V lost 5 bases and J lost 0; bases outside the gene matches: 9. The CDR3 is made up of 16 amino acids. In DNA form, the CDR3 reads TGTGCCAGCAGCCGAGCTACGGGACAGATGAACACTGAAGCTTTCTTT. Its translation is CASSRATGQMNTEAFF.

This chain joins TRBV19 and TRBJ2-7; D gene ambiguous. This CDR3 is built from 15 residues. Germline assignment: CDR1 LNHDA and CDR2 SQIVND (reference sequence). With 4 bases removed from V and 2 bases from J, the gap between germline ends came to 15 bases. CDR3 sequence: CASSTDPIGPYEQYF. In DNA form, the CDR3 reads TGTGCCAGTAGTACCGATCCCATCGGACCCTACGAGCAGTACTTC.

As to this clonotype: A much larger clone lies a single base off, so this may be a read error. The rearrangement joins TRBV29-1 to TRBJ2-7, with D perhaps TRBD1 (5 bases). The CDR3 has 11 amino acids. Germline values: CDR1 SQVTM, CDR2 ANQGSEA. The CDR3, as DNA: TGCAGCGTTGCAGATAGGGGCTTCCAAGACTTC. This gives the protein CSVADRGFQDF.